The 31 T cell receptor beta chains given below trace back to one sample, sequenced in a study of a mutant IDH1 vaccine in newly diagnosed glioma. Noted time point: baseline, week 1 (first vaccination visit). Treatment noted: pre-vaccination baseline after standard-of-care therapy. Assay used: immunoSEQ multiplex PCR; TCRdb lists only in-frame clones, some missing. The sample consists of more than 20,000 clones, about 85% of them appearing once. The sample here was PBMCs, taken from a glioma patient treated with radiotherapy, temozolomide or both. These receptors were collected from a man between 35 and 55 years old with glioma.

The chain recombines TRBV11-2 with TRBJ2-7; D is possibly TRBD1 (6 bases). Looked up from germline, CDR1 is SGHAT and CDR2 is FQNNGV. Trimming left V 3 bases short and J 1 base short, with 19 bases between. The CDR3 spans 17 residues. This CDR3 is CASSFSDSVVSSYEQYF. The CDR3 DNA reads TGTGCCAGCAGCTTTTCGGACAGCGTCGTTTCTTCCTACGAGCAGTACTTC.

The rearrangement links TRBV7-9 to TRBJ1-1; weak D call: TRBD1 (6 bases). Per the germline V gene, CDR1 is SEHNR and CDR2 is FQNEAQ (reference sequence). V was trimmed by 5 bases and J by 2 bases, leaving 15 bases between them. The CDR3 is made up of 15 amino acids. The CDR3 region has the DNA TGTGCCAGCAGCCCACCCAGGGGACTAAACACTGAAGCTTTCTTT. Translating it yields CASSPPRGLNTEAFF.

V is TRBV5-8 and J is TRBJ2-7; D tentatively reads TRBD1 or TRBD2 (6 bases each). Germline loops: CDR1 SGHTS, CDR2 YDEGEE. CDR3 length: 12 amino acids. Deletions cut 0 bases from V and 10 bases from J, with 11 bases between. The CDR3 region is CASSLAGGGQYV. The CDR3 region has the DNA TGTGCCAGCAGCTTGGCCGGGGGCGGACAGTACGTC.

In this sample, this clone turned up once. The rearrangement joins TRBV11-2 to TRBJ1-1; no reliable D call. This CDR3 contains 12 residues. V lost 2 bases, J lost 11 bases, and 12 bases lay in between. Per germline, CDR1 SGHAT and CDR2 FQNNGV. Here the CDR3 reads CASSLTVRSAFF. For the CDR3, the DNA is TGTGCCAGCAGCTTAACGGTCCGTTCGGCTTTCTTT. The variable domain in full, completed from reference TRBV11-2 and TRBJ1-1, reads EAGVAQSPRYKIIEKRQSVAFWCNPISGHATLYWYQQILGQGPKLLIQFQNNGVVDDSQLPKDRFSAERLKGVDSTLKIQPAKLEDSAVYLCASSLTVRSAFFGQGTRLTVV.

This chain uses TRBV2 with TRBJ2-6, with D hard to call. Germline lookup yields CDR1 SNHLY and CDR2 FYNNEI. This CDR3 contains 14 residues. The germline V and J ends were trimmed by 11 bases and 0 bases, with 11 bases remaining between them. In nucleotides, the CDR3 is TGTGCCCGCGCAGATATCTCTGGGGCCAACGTCCTGACTTTC. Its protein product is CARADISGANVLTF.

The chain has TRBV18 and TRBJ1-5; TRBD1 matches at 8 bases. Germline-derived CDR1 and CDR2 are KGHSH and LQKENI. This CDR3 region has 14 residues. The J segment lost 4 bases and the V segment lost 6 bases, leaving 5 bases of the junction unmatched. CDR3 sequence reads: CASSPTGENQPQHF. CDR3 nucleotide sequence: TGTGCCAGCTCGCCGACAGGGGAAAATCAGCCCCAGCATTTT.

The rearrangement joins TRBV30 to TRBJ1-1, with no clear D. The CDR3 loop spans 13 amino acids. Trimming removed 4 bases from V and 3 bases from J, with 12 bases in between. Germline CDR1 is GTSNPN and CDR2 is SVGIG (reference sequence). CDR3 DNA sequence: TGTGCCTGGACTATGGCCACGCACACTGAAGCTTTCTTT. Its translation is CAWTMATHTEAFF.

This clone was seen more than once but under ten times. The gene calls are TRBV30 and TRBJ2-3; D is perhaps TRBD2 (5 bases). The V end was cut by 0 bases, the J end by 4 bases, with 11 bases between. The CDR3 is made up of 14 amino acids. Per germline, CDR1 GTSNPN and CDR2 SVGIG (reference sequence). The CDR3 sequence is CAWSVGRTADTQYF. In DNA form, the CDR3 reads TGTGCCTGGAGTGTTGGCAGGACTGCAGATACGCAGTATTTT.

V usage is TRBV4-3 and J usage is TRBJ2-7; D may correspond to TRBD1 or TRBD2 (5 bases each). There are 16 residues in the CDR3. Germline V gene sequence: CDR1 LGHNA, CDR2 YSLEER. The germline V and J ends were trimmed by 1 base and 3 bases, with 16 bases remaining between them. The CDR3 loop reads CASSQALQGAYYEQYF. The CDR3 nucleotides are TGCGCCAGCAGCCAAGCCCTGCAGGGAGCCTACTACGAGCAGTACTTC.

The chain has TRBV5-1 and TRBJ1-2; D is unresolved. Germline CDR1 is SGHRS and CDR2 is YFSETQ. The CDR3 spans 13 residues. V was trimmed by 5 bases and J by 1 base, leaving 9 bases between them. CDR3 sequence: CASSFELNYGYTF. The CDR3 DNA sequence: TGCGCCAGCAGTTTTGAACTTAACTATGGCTACACCTTC.

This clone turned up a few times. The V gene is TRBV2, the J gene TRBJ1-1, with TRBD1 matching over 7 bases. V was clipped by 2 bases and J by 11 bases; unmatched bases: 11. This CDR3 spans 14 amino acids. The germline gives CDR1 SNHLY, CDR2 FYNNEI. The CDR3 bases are TGTGCCAGCAGTGAACGGCAGGGGGGTTATTTGGCTTTCTTT. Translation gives CASSERQGGYLAFF.

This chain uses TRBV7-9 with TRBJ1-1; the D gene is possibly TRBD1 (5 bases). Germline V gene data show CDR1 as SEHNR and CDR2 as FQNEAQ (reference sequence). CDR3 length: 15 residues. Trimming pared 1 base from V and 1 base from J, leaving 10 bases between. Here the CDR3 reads CASSLVGGKNTEAFF. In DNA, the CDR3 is TGTGCCAGCAGCTTAGTGGGGGGTAAGAACACTGAAGCTTTCTTT.

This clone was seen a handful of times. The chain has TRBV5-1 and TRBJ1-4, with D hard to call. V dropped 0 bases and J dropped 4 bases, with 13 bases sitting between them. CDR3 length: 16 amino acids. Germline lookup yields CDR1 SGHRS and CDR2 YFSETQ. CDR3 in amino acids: CASSLGFTAGNEKLFF. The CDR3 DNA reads TGCGCCAGCAGCTTGGGTTTTACAGCGGGTAATGAAAAACTGTTTTTT.

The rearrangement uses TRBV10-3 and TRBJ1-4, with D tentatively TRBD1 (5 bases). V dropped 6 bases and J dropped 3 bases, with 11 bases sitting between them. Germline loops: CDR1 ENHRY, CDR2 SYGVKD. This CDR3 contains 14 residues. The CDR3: CAISMTEPNEKLFF. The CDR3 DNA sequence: TGTGCCATCAGCATGACAGAGCCTAATGAAAAACTGTTTTTT.

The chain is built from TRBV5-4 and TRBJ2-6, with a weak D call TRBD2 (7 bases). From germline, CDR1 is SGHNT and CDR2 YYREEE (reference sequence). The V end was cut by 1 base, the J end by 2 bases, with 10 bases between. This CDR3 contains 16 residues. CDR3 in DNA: TGTGCCAGCAGCTTGAGGGGGGGCGCTGGGGCCAACGTCCTGACTTTC. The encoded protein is CASSLRGGAGANVLTF.

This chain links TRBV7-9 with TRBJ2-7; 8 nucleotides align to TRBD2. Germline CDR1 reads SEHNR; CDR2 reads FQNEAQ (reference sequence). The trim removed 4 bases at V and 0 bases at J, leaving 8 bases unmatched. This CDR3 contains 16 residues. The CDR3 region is CASSSTAGELSYEQYF. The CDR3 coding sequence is TGTGCCAGCAGCTCAACAGCGGGAGAGCTCTCCTACGAGCAGTACTTC.

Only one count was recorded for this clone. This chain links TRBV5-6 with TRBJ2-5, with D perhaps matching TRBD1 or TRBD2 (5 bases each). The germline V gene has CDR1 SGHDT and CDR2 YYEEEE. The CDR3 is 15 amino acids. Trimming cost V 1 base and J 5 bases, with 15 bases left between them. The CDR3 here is CASSLLGEGTETQYF. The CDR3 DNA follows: TGTGCCAGCAGCTTGCTCGGAGAGGGGACGGAGACCCAGTACTTC. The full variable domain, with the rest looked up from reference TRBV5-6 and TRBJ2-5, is DAGVTQSPTHLIKTRGQQVTLRCSPKSGHDTVSWYQQALGQGPQFIFQYYEEEERQRGNFPDRFSGHQFPNYSSELNVNALLLGDSALYLCASSLLGEGTETQYFGPGTRLLVL.

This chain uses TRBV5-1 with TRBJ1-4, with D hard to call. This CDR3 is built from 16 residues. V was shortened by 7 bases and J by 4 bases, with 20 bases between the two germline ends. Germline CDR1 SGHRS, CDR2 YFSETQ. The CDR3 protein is CASRERPASDNEKLFF. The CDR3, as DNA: TGCGCCAGCCGCGAACGTCCGGCTTCAGATAATGAAAAACTGTTTTTT.

The CDR3 nucleotides are TGTGCCAGCAGTGAAGCTCGCACACCGAACACTGAAGCTTTCTTT. It specifies CASSEARTPNTEAFF. The V call is TRBV6-1, the J call TRBJ1-1, with D uncertain. Trimming removed 0 bases at V and 1 base at J, with 9 bases between. The CDR3 length is 15 residues. Germline assignment: CDR1 MNHNS and CDR2 SASEGT.

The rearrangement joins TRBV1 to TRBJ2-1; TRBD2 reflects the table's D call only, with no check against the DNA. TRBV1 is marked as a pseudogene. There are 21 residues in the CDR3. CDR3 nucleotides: TGCACCAGCAGCCAAGAATCCCCTTGGGGTGGAGCGGGGGACTCCTACAATGAGCAGTTCTTC. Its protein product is CTSSQESPWGGAGDSYNEQFF.

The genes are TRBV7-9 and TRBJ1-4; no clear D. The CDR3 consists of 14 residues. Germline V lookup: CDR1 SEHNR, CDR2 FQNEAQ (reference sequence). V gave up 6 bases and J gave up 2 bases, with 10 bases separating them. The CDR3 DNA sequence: TGTGCCAGCAGTTTTACACTGACTAATGAAAAACTGTTTTTT. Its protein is CASSFTLTNEKLFF. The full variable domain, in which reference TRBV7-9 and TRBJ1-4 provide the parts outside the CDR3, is DTGVSQNPRHKITKRGQNVTFRCDPISEHNRLYWYRQTLGQGPEFLTYFQNEAQLEKSRLLSDRFSAERPKGSFSTLEIQRTEQGDSAMYLCASSFTLTNEKLFFGSGTQLSVL.

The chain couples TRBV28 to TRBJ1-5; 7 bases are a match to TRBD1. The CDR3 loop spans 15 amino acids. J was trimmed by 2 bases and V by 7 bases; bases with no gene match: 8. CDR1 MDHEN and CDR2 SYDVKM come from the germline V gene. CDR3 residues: CASKPQGGGNQPQHF. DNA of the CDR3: TGTGCCAGCAAACCGCAGGGGGGTGGCAATCAGCCCCAGCATTTT.

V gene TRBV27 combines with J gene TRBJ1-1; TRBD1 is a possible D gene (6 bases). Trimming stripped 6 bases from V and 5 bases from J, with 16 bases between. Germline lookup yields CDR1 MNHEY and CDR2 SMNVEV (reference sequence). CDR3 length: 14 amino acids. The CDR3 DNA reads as TGTGCCAGCAGGGCAGGGGTCGACCTGACTGAAGCTTTCTTT. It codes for CASRAGVDLTEAFF.

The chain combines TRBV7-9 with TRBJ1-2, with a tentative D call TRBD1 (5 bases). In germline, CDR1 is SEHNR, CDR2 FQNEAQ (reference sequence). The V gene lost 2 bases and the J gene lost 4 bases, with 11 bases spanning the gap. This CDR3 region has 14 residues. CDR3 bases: TGTGCCAGCAGCTTAAGTAGGGACGCCTATGGCTACACCTTC. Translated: CASSLSRDAYGYTF.

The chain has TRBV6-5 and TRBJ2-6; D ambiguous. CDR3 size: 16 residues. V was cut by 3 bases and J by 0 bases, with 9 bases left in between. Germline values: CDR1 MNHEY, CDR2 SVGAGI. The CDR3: CASSYDSSSGANVLTF. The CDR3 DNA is TGTGCCAGCAGTTATGATAGTAGCTCTGGGGCCAACGTCCTGACTTTC.

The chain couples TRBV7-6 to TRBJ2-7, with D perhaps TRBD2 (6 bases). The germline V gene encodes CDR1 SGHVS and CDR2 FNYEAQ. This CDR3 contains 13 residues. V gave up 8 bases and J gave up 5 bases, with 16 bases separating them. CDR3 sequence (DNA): TGTGCCAGCGCCCTGGAGGGGTCCAACGAGCAGTACTTC. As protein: CASALEGSNEQYF. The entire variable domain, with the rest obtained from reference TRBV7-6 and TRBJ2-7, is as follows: GAGVSQSPRYKVTKRGQDVALRCDPISGHVSLYWYRQALGQGPEFLTYFNYEAQQDKSGLPNDRFSAERPEGSISTLTIQRTEQRDSAMYRCASALEGSNEQYFGPGTRLTVT.

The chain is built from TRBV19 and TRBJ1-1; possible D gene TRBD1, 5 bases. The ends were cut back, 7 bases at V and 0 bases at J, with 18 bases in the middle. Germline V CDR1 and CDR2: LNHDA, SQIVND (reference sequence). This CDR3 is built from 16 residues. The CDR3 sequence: CASTLPGGGMNTEAFF. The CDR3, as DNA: TGTGCCAGTACTCTCCCCGGGGGGGGAATGAACACTGAAGCTTTCTTT.

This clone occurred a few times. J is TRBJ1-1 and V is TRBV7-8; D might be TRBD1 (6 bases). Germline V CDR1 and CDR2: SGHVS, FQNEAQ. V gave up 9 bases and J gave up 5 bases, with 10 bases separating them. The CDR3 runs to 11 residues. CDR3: CASRRGTEAFF. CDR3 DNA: TGTGCCAGTAGGAGGGGGACTGAAGCTTTCTTT.

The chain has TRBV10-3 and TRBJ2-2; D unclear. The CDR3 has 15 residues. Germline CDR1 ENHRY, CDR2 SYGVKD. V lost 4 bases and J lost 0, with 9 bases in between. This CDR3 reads CAISAQWTNTGELFF. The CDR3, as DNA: TGTGCCATCAGTGCCCAGTGGACGAACACCGGGGAGCTGTTTTTT.

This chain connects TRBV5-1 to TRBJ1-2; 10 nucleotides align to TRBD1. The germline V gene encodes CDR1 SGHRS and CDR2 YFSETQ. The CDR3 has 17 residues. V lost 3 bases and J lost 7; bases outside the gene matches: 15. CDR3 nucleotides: TGCGCCAGCAGCTCCCCCGGGACAGGGGCCTACGAGGGTGGCTACACCTTC. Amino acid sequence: CASSSPGTGAYEGGYTF.

The CDR3 is CASGPRKEEQYF. CDR3 coding DNA: TGCGCCAGCGGACCGCGAAAGGAAGAGCAGTACTTC. The rearrangement joins TRBV10-2 to TRBJ2-7; the D is unclear. CDR1 is WSHSY and CDR2 is SAAADI in the germline V gene. This CDR3 comprises 12 residues. Deletions cut 8 bases from V and 7 bases from J, with 15 bases between.